The entry that follows covers one T cell receptor beta chain sequence. Here immunoSEQ multiplex PCR was the method, and the copy in TCRdb shows in-frame clones only, minus some. The repertoire holds about 150,000 clones, with 75% to 90% as singletons. The data were taken from a study of blood T cell repertoires in COVID-19. The germline V gene encodes CDR1 LNHDA and CDR2 SQIVND (reference sequence). The V and J ends lost 3 bases and 5 bases, in that order; junction bases with no gene match: 6. This CDR3 is 15 amino acids long. Sample: peripheral blood. V usage is TRBV19 and J usage is TRBJ2-3; 9 nucleotides align to TRBD1. The TCR was taken from a woman aged 65 to 85 with acute or convalescent COVID-19. The CDR3 here is CASSMPGQGLDTQYF. The CDR3 DNA reads TGTGCCAGTAGTATGCCGGGACAGGGATTAGATACGCAGTATTTT.